This TCR beta chain was recovered during a study of cytomegalovirus exposure and HLA in healthy donors. The V end lost 5 bases, the J end lost 1 base, and 6 bases lay between the germline ends. Germline CDR1 reads SEHNR; CDR2 reads FQNEAQ (reference sequence). The CDR3 contains 12 residues. This clone was seen only once. In the PCR, 60 Vbeta and 13 Jbeta primers were used. Sequenced by immunoSEQ multiplex PCR; TCRdb stores in-frame clones only, minus some. The sample lists 150,000 to 200,000 clones; more than 70% were seen once. The rearrangement uses TRBV7-9 and TRBJ2-7, with D possibly being TRBD1 (5 bases). This TCR was recovered from a man aged 18-30 years in good health and CMV-seropositive. Material for sequencing was PBMCs. The CDR3 reads CASSPGSYEQYF. For the CDR3, the DNA is TGTGCCAGCAGCCCAGGGTCCTACGAGCAGTACTTC.